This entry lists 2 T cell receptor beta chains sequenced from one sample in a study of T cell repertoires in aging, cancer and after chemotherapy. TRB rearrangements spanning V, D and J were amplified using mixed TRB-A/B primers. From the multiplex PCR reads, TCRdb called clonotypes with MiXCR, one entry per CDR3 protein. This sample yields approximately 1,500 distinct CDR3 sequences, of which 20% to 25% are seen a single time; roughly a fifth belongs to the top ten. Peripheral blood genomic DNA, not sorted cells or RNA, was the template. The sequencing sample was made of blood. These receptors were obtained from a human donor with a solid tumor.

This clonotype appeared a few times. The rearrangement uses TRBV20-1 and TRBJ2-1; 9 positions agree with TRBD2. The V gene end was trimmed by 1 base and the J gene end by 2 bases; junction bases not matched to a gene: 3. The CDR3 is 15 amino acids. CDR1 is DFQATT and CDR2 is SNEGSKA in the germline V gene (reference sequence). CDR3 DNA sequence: TGCAGTGCTAGAGCCAGCGGGGGGCCCTACAATGAGCAGTTCTTC. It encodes CSARASGGPYNEQFF.

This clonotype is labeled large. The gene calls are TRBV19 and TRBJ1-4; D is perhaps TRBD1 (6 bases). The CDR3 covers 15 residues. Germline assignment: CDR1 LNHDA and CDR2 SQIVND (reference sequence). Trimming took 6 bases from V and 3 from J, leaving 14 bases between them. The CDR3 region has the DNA TGTGCCAGTAGAAAGGAGACAGGTCCTAATGAAAAACTGTTTTTT. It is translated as CASRKETGPNEKLFF.